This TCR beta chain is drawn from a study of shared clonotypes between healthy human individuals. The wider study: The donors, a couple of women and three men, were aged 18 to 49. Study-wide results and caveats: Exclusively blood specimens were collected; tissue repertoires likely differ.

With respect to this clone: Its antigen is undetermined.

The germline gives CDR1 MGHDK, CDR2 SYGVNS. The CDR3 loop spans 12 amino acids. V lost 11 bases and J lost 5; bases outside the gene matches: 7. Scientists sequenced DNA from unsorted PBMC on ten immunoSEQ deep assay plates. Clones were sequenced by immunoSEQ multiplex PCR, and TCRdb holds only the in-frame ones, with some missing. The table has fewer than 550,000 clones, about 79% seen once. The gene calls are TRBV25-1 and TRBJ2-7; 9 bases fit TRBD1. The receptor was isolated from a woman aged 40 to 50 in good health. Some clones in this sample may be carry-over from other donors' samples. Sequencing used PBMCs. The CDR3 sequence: CAAGQGIHEQYF. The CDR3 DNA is TGTGCCGCCGGACAGGGGATCCACGAGCAGTACTTC.